The present entry profiles one T cell receptor beta chain with its context. The record originates from a study of blood T cell repertoires in COVID-19. Whole-study context: Samples came from the United States, Italy and Spain, spanning acute and convalescent COVID-19. Sample material is recorded as cDNA or gDNA derived from T cells, B-cell-depleted T cells, or PBMCs.

The Seattle site enrolled patients during active infection and followed them longitudinally. In the source study's methods: Cell counts per sample came from amplifying reference gene primers. TCRdb's table, derived via immunoSEQ multiplex PCR, lists solely in-frame clones and lacks some. That table supplies the V and J calls and clone size; D and trimming were determined from the DNA. In the table there are roughly 140,000 clones, 75% to 90% of which are singletons. Germline CDR1 reads SGHKS; CDR2 reads YYEKEE (reference sequence). Trimming cost V 3 bases and J 7 bases, with 14 bases left between them. CDR3 size: 13 residues.

The TCR sequence derives from a woman aged 60-75 years with COVID-19, enrolled during active disease. The chain carries TRBV5-5 and TRBJ2-7; the D gene is possibly TRBD1 (5 bases). Input material: peripheral blood. This CDR3 reads CASSWGQAGEQYF. The CDR3 DNA reads TGTGCCAGCAGCTGGGGCCAGGCCGGGGAGCAGTACTTC.